This T cell receptor beta chain was captured in a study of T cell responses to AZD1222 COVID-19 vaccine. Findings of the study overall: Vaccine-associated CD4 TCRs spanned spike, dominant at 160-218 and 743-854. Spike-specific TCR breadth rose after two AZD1222 doses, and depth rose as well.

As concerns this clone: Its antigen remains unknown.

The table came from immunoSEQ multiplex PCR; TCRdb's copy has only in-frame clones and leaves some out. The sample lists about 81,000 clones, approximately 90% seen once, with approximately 5.5% in the top ten. The CDR3 is 16 residues long. In germline, CDR1 is LGHNA, CDR2 YNFKEQ. V lost 0 bases to trimming and J lost 10 bases, with 18 bases between them. This clonotype was obtained from an adult in good health. V and J are TRBV4-2 and TRBJ1-4; D unclear. Sequenced material: peripheral blood, taken on day 0 of AZD1222 vaccination. The CDR3 bases are TGTGCCAGCAGCCAAGATGAACGGACCCAAGCTGGAAAACTGTTTTTT. Amino acids: CASSQDERTQAGKLFF.